This T cell receptor (beta chain) was retrieved from a study of preoperative IRX-2 immunotherapy in early breast cancer. This clone has only one observation. Looked up from germline, CDR1 is SGHTA and CDR2 is FQGTGA. The V and J ends lost 5 bases and 5 bases, in that order; junction bases with no gene match: 10. The length of the CDR3 is 15 residues. Treatment noted: preoperative locoregional IRX-2 cytokine immunotherapy. Patients received preoperative, locoregional IRX-2 cytokine immunotherapy in a phase Ib study. Profiling relied on immunoSEQ multiplex PCR, and the TCRdb table lists in-frame clones only, not all of them. The sample lists about 23,000 clones, about 95% seen once, with about 17% in the top ten.

The chain is built from TRBV7-3 and TRBJ2-7, with 9 bases aligning to TRBD1. Specimen: tumor tissue, collected after IRX-2 immunotherapy. This receptor was identified in a human donor with breast cancer. Here the CDR3 DNA reads TGTGCCAGCAGCGTGGGGCGGGACAGGGAAAACGAGCAGTACTTC. It is translated as CASSVGRDRENEQYF.